This record concerns one T cell receptor beta chain sequence. Its antigen remains unknown. This sample is part of a study of persistence of HIV-infected CD4 T cells. About the research overall: Donors had been on suppressive ART for a median of 8 years. Blood samples, up to 180 mL, came from multiple time points, except two leukapheresis donors sampled once.

This was the immunoSEQ version 4 assay in survey mode. The protocol was immunoSEQ multiplex PCR, while the TCRdb copy is restricted to in-frame clones and leaves out a portion. Here the sample spans 25,000 to 35,000 clones, roughly 78% being singletons. General study findings and limits: TCR analyses could not target the rare provirus-carrying CMV-responding cells. Antigen-responding cells were enriched for degenerate expanded CDR3beta sequences.

The stimulus was lysate of CMV-infected fibroblasts, approximately 9.6 ug/mL. CD40L/CD69 double-negative CD45RO-high memory CD4+ T cells were collected. The input for sequencing was CD4+ T cells sorted from PBMCs after 18-hour stimulation, taken from a patient who received antiretroviral therapy. This receptor was taken from an adult man with HIV who was CMV-seropositive.

Here the CDR3 DNA reads TGTGCCAGCAGCCAGGTTACAGGGGGGAAGGGAGTAGGCTATGGCTACACCTTC. It yields the protein CASSQVTGGKGVGYGYTF. This chain uses TRBV4-2 with TRBJ1-2; TRBD1 aligns across 8 bases. Trimming removed 3 bases from V and 4 bases from J; junction bases left unmatched: 16. This CDR3 has 18 residues. The V gene's germline CDR1 is LGHNA and CDR2 YNFKEQ.